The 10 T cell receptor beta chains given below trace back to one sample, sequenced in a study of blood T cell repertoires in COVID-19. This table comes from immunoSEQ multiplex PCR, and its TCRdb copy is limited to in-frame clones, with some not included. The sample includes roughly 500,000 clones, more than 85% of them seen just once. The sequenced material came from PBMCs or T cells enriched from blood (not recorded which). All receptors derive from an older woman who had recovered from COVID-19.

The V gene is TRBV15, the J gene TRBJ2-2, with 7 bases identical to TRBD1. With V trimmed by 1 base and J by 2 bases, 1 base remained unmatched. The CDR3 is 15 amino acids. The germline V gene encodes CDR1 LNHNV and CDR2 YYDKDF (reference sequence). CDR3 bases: TGTGCCACCAGCAGAGGACAGGGAAACACCGGGGAGCTGTTTTTT. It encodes CATSRGQGNTGELFF.

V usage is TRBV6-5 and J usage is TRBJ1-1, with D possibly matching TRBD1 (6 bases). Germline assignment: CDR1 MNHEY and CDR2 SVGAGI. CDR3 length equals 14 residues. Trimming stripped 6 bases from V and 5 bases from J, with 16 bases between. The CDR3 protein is CASSPTGSVTEAFF. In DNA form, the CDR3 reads TGTGCCAGCAGCCCAACAGGGTCCGTTACTGAAGCTTTCTTT.

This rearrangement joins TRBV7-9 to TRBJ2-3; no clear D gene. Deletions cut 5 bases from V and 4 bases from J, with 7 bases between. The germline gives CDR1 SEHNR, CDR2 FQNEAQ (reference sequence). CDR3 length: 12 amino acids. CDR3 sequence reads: CASSPVADTQYF. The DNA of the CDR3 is TGTGCCAGCAGCCCGGTTGCAGATACGCAGTATTTT.

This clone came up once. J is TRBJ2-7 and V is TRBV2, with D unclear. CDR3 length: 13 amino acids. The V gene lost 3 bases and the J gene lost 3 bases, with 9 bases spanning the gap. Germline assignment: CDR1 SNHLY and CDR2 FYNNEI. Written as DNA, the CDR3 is TGTGCCAGCAGTGACTACTTAGACTACGAGCAGTACGTC. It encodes CASSDYLDYEQYV.

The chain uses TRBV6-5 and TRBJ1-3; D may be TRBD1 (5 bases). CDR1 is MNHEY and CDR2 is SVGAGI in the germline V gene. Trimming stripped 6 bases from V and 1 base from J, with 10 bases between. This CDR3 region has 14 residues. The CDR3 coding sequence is TGTGCCAGCAGCGTGTCAGGGTCTGGAAACACCATATATTTT. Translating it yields CASSVSGSGNTIYF.

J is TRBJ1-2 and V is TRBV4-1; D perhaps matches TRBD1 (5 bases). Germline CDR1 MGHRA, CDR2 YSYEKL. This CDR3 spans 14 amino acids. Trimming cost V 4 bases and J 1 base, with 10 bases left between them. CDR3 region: CASSPYQGNYGYTF. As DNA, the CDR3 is TGCGCCAGCAGCCCCTACCAGGGTAACTATGGCTACACCTTC.

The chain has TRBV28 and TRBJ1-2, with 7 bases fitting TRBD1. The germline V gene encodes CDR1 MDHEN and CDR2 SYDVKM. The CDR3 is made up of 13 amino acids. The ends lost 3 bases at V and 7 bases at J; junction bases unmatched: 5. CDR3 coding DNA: TGTGCCAGCAGTTTGGTGGCAGGGGGTGGCTACACCTTC. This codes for CASSLVAGGGYTF.

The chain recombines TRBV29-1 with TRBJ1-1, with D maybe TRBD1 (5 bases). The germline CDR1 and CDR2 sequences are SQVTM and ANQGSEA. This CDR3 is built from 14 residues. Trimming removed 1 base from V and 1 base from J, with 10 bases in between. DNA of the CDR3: TGCAGCGTTGAAGCGAGACAGTGGAACACTGAAGCTTTCTTT. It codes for CSVEARQWNTEAFF.

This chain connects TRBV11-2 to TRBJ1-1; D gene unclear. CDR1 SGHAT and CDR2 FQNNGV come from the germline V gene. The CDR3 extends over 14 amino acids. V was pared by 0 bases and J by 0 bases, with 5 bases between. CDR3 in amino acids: CASSLDRLNTEAFF. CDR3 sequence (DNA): TGTGCCAGCAGCTTAGATCGTCTGAACACTGAAGCTTTCTTT.

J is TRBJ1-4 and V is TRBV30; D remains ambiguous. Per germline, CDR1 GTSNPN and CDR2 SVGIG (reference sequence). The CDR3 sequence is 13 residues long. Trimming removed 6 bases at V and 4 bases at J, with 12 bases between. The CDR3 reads CACWAIHNEKLFF. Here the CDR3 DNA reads TGTGCCTGTTGGGCCATCCATAATGAAAAACTGTTTTTT.